The 4 T cell receptor beta chains below were found in one sample sequenced in a study of blood T cell repertoires in COVID-19. Libraries were prepared by immunoSEQ multiplex PCR; TCRdb keeps only in-frame clonotypes and omits some of them. The repertoire has 170,000 or so clones, around 85% of them found once; the top ten carry approximately 6.2%. The specimen was PBMCs or T cells enriched from blood (not recorded which). The receptor source for this set is a man aged 35-49 years who had recovered from COVID-19.

The chain employs TRBV7-2 and TRBJ1-5; D gene ambiguous. Trimming took 2 bases from V and 0 from J, leaving 8 bases between them. Per germline, CDR1 SGHTA and CDR2 FQGNSA. The CDR3 contains 15 residues. CDR3 residues: CASSLTRNSNQPQHF. CDR3 in DNA: TGTGCCAGCAGCTTAACACGCAATAGCAATCAGCCCCAGCATTTT.

The chain uses TRBV5-1 and TRBJ2-7; 12 bases align to TRBD1. This CDR3 has 19 amino acids. After removal of 4 bases from V and 0 bases from J, the junction contained 14 bases not matched to a gene. Germline V gives CDR1 SGHRS, CDR2 YFSETQ. CDR3 residues: CASSRLPGTGGPSSYEQYF. CDR3 coding DNA: TGCGCCAGCAGCAGACTGCCCGGGACAGGGGGCCCTAGCTCCTACGAGCAGTACTTC.

This chain joins TRBV7-3 and TRBJ2-2, with unresolved D. Trimming pared 4 bases from V and 7 bases from J, leaving 13 bases between. The germline V gene has CDR1 SGHTA and CDR2 FQGTGA. The CDR3 totals 14 residues. For the CDR3, the DNA is TGTGCCAGCAGCTCCCACCGAGGAGACGGGGAGCTGTTTTTT. Translated, it gives CASSSHRGDGELFF. The full variable domain, in which reference TRBV7-3 and TRBJ2-2 provide the parts outside the CDR3, is GAGVSQTPSNKVTEKGKYVELRCDPISGHTALYWYRQSLGQGPEFLIYFQGTGAADDSGLPNDRFFAVRPEGSVSTLKIQRTERGDSAVYLCASSSHRGDGELFFGEGSRLTVL.

Only one count was recorded for this clone. The chain couples TRBV9 to TRBJ1-3; the D gene is possibly TRBD1 (5 bases). The CDR3 spans 18 residues. CDR1 is SGDLS, CDR2 YYNGEE, per germline. The V end was cut by 0 bases, the J end by 2 bases, with 18 bases between. The CDR3 nucleotides are TGTGCCAGCAGCGTAGGTGGCGGGGACGGATCCGCTGGAAACACCATATATTTT. Translated: CASSVGGGDGSAGNTIYF.